A selection of T cell receptor beta chains follows, all from one sample in a study of blood T cell repertoires in COVID-19. Method: immunoSEQ multiplex PCR; TCRdb's copy keeps in-frame clones and lacks some. Seen here are approximately 360,000 clones, 89% observed once, and the top ten hold about 1.2%. Sequenced input: peripheral blood. Source of these receptors: a man aged 35-49 years with acute or convalescent COVID-19. Each CDR3 is given with its conserved first and last residue. D genes are given only for firm matches. Only some rows state a clone size, as once, few, many or a class for expanded clones.

CDR3 length,clone size,J gene,D gene,V gene,CDR3 protein,CDR3 DNA
12,NA,TRBJ1-4,NA,TRBV6-5,CASRWGGEKLFF,TGTGCCAGCCGATGGGGCGGCGAAAAACTGTTTTTT
16,NA,TRBJ1-4,NA,TRBV28,CASSLGTLATNEKLFF,TGTGCCAGCAGTTTAGGGACACTCGCAACTAATGAAAAACTGTTTTTT
17,NA,TRBJ1-2,NA,TRBV11-2,CASSLTRRFWCYWGYTF,TGTGCCAGCAGCTTAACCCGCCGTTTCTGGTGTTACTGGGGCTACACCTTC
19,NA,TRBJ1-5,TRBD1,TRBV5-8,CASSLILGQGGGSNQPQHF,TGTGCCAGCAGCTTGATACTCGGACAGGGAGGTGGTAGCAATCAGCCCCAGCATTTT
16,NA,TRBJ2-1,TRBD2,TRBV28,CASTPLGGLAGAEQFF,TGTGCCAGCACCCCTTTAGGGGGACTAGCGGGGGCTGAGCAGTTCTTC
17,NA,TRBJ2-7,NA,TRBV6-1,CASSEGAAWVGSYEQYF,TGTGCCAGCAGTGAGGGGGCTGCGTGGGTAGGGAGCTACGAGCAGTACTTC
15,NA,TRBJ2-1,TRBD2,TRBV10-2,CASRALGGSFDEQFF,TGCGCCAGCAGGGCCCTTGGCGGGAGTTTCGATGAGCAGTTCTTC
15,NA,TRBJ2-2,TRBD2,TRBV2,CASSDLAVNTGELFF,TGTGCCAGCAGTGATCTAGCGGTGAACACCGGGGAGCTGTTTTTT
16,NA,TRBJ2-3,TRBD2,TRBV28,CASSPGGRDYTDTQYF,TGTGCCAGCAGTCCAGGCGGTCGGGACTACACAGATACGCAGTATTTT
14,once,TRBJ1-1,TRBD1,TRBV2,CASRRGQVGTEAFF,TGTGCCAGCAGGAGGGGACAGGTCGGCACTGAAGCTTTCTTT
11,once,TRBJ1-1,NA,TRBV6-1,CASSEASEAFF,TGTGCCAGCAGTGAAGCCTCTGAAGCTTTCTTT
13,NA,TRBJ1-1,NA,TRBV29-1,CSVSSLLFDEAFF,TGCAGCGTCTCCTCCCTATTATTTGATGAAGCTTTCTTT
14,NA,TRBJ1-1,TRBD1,TRBV10-3,CAIRWDRGDTEAFF,TGTGCCATCAGGTGGGACAGGGGGGACACTGAAGCTTTCTTT
16,NA,TRBJ2-3,TRBD2,TRBV5-5,CASSSPPGGITDTQYF,TGTGCCAGCAGCTCCCCTCCGGGGGGGATAACAGATACGCAGTATTTT
14,NA,TRBJ2-1,NA,TRBV15,CATSRDVLTDEQFF,TGTGCCACCAGCAGAGATGTCCTAACGGATGAGCAGTTCTTC
14,NA,TRBJ2-7,NA,TRBV4-1,CASSPLEGLHEQYF,TGCGCCAGCAGCCCATTAGAGGGCCTCCACGAGCAGTACTTC
12,NA,TRBJ1-1,NA,TRBV30,CAWSPQDTEAFF,TGTGCCTGGAGTCCACAGGACACTGAAGCTTTCTTT
18,NA,TRBJ2-3,TRBD2,TRBV9,CASSVGLAGGSYTDTQYF,TGTGCCAGCAGCGTAGGACTAGCGGGGGGATCCTACACAGATACGCAGTATTTT
16,NA,TRBJ2-3,TRBD2,TRBV7-2,CASRSGTSGYTDTQYF,TGTGCCAGCAGATCAGGGACTAGCGGGTACACAGATACGCAGTATTTT
18,NA,TRBJ1-5,TRBD1,TRBV30,CAWGPGDRGQSGNQPQHF,TGTGCCTGGGGCCCCGGGGACAGGGGGCAGTCGGGCAATCAGCCCCAGCATTTT
13,NA,TRBJ2-1,NA,TRBV18,CASSTVEGHEQFF,TGTGCCAGCTCAACGGTTGAGGGCCATGAGCAGTTCTTC
17,NA,TRBJ2-3,NA,TRBV10-3,CAISPEGRVINTDTQYF,TGTGCCATCAGTCCCGAGGGTAGGGTAATTAACACAGATACGCAGTATTTT
13,NA,TRBJ2-5,NA,TRBV20-1,CSASYDSGETQYF,TGCAGTGCTAGTTACGACAGCGGGGAGACCCAGTACTTC
21,NA,TRBJ1-5,NA,TRBV28,CASSPHPTLAWQGRSNQPQHF,TGTGCCAGCAGTCCGCATCCTACTCTCGCTTGGCAGGGTAGGAGCAATCAGCCCCAGCATTTT
13,once,TRBJ2-5,TRBD1,TRBV20-1,CSASDRGQETQYF,TGCAGTGCTAGTGACAGGGGGCAGGAGACCCAGTACTTC
14,NA,TRBJ1-1,TRBD1,TRBV27,CASSLEGARTEAFF,TGTGCCAGCAGTTTAGAGGGGGCGCGGACTGAAGCTTTCTTT
17,NA,TRBJ2-1,TRBD2,TRBV4-2,CASSPEEREGGFNEQFF,TGTGCCAGCAGCCCCGAAGAGCGGGAGGGTGGGTTCAATGAGCAGTTCTTC
17,NA,TRBJ1-4,TRBD1,TRBV7-9,CASSSSGTGGGSEKLFF,TGTGCCAGCAGCTCCTCCGGGACAGGGGGCGGGAGTGAAAAACTGTTTTTT
12,NA,TRBJ1-3,TRBD1,TRBV29-1,CSAGQGGNTIYF,TGCAGCGCCGGACAGGGTGGAAACACCATATATTTT
11,NA,TRBJ2-7,NA,TRBV7-2,CASSLSYEQYF,TGTGCCAGCAGCCTCTCCTACGAGCAGTACTTC
13,NA,TRBJ2-1,NA,TRBV7-3,CASSSPTNNEQFF,TGTGCCAGCAGCTCTCCGACTAACAATGAGCAGTTCTTC
14,NA,TRBJ1-1,NA,TRBV6-6,CASTPRSISTEAFF,TGTGCCAGCACCCCAAGGAGTATTTCCACTGAAGCTTTCTTT
15,NA,TRBJ1-5,NA,TRBV2,CASSEVITGGQPQHF,TGTGCCAGCAGTGAAGTGATCACTGGAGGTCAGCCCCAGCATTTT
12,once,TRBJ1-1,NA,TRBV28,CASRKGQVGAFF,TGTGCCAGCAGGAAAGGCCAGGTCGGAGCTTTCTTT
17,NA,TRBJ1-3,NA,TRBV18,CASSPTPAGSSGNTIYF,TGTGCCAGCTCACCGACACCGGCCGGGAGCTCTGGAAACACCATATATTTT
18,NA,TRBJ1-2,NA,TRBV6-4,CASSDSKPLRGISAGYTF,TGTGCCAGCAGTGACTCGAAACCGCTCCGGGGAATAAGTGCTGGCTACACCTTC
15,NA,TRBJ1-1,NA,TRBV28,CASSIGQFMNTEAFF,TGTGCCAGCAGCATCGGACAGTTCATGAACACTGAAGCTTTCTTT
17,NA,TRBJ1-6,NA,TRBV25-1,CASSEIMGSSYNSPLHF,TGTGCCAGCAGTGAAATTATGGGGAGCTCCTATAATTCACCCCTCCACTTT
14,NA,TRBJ1-1,NA,TRBV28,CASSLEGGNTEAFF,TGTGCCAGCAGTTTGGAAGGGGGAAACACTGAAGCTTTCTTT
15,few,TRBJ1-4,NA,TRBV10-2,CASSETVRRNEKLFF,TGCGCCAGCAGTGAGACCGTCAGAAGAAATGAAAAACTGTTTTTT
15,NA,TRBJ1-6,NA,TRBV7-3,CASSLGGRANSPLHF,TGTGCCAGCAGCTTAGGGGGCAGGGCTAATTCACCCCTCCACTTT
14,NA,TRBJ2-5,NA,TRBV19,CASSSSGWQETQYF,TGTGCCAGTAGCTCGTCAGGGTGGCAAGAGACCCAGTACTTC
15,NA,TRBJ2-5,NA,TRBV19,CASSMSGPQRETQYF,TGTGCCAGTAGTATGTCTGGGCCGCAACGAGAGACCCAGTACTTC
15,NA,TRBJ2-1,TRBD2,TRBV14,CASSLLADPYNEQFF,TGTGCCAGCAGCTTGCTAGCGGATCCATACAATGAGCAGTTCTTC
13,NA,TRBJ2-7,NA,TRBV19,CASSAGLAYEQYF,TGTGCCAGTAGTGCGGGACTGGCATACGAGCAGTACTTC
15,NA,TRBJ1-5,NA,TRBV4-1,CASSQDVGGVQPQHF,TGCGCCAGCAGCCAAGATGTAGGGGGAGTTCAGCCCCAGCATTTT
14,NA,TRBJ1-2,TRBD1,TRBV24-1,CATSDRTGAYGYTF,TGTGCCACCAGTGACCGGACAGGGGCCTATGGCTACACCTTC
19,NA,TRBJ2-1,NA,TRBV9,CASTKPGTWGGDSYNEQFF,TGTGCCAGCACGAAACCCGGTACGTGGGGCGGAGACTCCTACAATGAGCAGTTCTTC
15,NA,TRBJ2-1,TRBD2,TRBV7-6,CASSLGAGSGGEQFF,TGTGCCAGCAGCTTAGGAGCGGGCTCGGGAGGTGAGCAGTTCTTC
16,NA,TRBJ2-5,TRBD1,TRBV27,CASSLSTGMVGETQYF,TGTGCCAGCAGTCTGTCGACAGGGATGGTCGGGGAGACCCAGTACTTC
16,NA,TRBJ1-2,NA,TRBV7-2,CASSLGLAQGNYGYTF,TGTGCCAGCAGCTTAGGTCTAGCTCAGGGGAACTATGGCTACACCTTC
13,NA,TRBJ2-2,NA,TRBV9,CASSSPNTGELFF,TGTGCCAGCAGTTCTCCGAACACCGGGGAGCTGTTTTTT
15,NA,TRBJ1-2,NA,TRBV6-1,CASSESNRIMGGYTF,TGTGCCAGCAGTGAATCGAACAGGATAATGGGCGGCTACACCTTC
16,NA,TRBJ2-1,TRBD2,TRBV10-3,CAISESSGRTYNEQFF,TGTGCCATCAGTGAGTCGAGCGGGAGAACCTACAATGAGCAGTTCTTC
14,NA,TRBJ1-2,TRBD1,TRBV11-3,CASSLGQENYGYTF,TGTGCCAGCAGCTTGGGACAGGAGAACTATGGCTACACCTTC